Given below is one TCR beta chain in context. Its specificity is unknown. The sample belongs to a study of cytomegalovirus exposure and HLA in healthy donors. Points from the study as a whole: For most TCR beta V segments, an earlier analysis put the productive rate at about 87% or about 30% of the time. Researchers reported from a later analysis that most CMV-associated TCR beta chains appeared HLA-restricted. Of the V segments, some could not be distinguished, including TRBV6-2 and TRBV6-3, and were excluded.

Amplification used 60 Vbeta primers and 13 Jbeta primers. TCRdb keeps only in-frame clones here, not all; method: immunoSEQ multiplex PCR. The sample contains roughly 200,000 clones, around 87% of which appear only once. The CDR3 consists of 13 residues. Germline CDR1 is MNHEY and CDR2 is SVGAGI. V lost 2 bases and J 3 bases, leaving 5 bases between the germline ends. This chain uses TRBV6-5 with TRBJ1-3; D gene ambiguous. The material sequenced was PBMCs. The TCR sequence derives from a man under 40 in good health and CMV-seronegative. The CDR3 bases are TGTGCCAGCAGTTACATGCGTGGAAACACCATATATTTT. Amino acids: CASSYMRGNTIYF.